Listed here are 25 T cell receptor beta chains from one sample, sequenced in a study of T-cell memory formation after mild COVID-19. From the 5' RACE reads, TCRdb called clonotypes with MiXCR, one entry per CDR3 protein. Of a few hundred thousand distinct CDR3 sequences listed, more than 8% are singletons. Material: PBMCs or a T cell subset sorted from them (not recorded which). Receptor source: a man between 18 and 29 years old who had mild COVID-19 (a few samples of this study predate the infection). Cell type and time point are not known.

This clonotype was seen more than once but under ten times. V usage is TRBV6-2 or TRBV6-3 and J usage is TRBJ1-1, with D tentatively TRBD1 (5 bases). In germline, CDR1 is MNHEY, CDR2 SVGEGT. Between the trimmed V and J ends, which lost 2 bases and 0 bases, there was a span of 25 bases. The CDR3 is made up of 20 amino acids. This CDR3 reads CASSYLYHWTGRTMNTEAFF. The CDR3 nucleotides are TGTGCCAGCAGTTACCTGTATCATTGGACCGGGCGGACAATGAACACTGAAGCTTTCTTT.

The V gene is TRBV9, the J gene TRBJ2-3; D may be TRBD1 or TRBD2 (5 bases each). V was shortened by 0 bases and J by 3 bases, with 14 bases between the two germline ends. CDR1 SGDLS and CDR2 YYNGEE come from the germline V gene. This CDR3 has 16 residues. Written as DNA, the CDR3 is TGTGCCAGCAGCGTAGGGGACCCGGGACGGACAGATACGCAGTATTTT. It codes for CASSVGDPGRTDTQYF.

This clonotype has only a few counts. The V and J genes are TRBV7-2 and TRBJ2-7; TRBD2 aligns across 7 bases. The length of the CDR3 is 15 residues. V gave up 4 bases and J gave up 4 bases; unmatched junction bases: 10. Germline loops: CDR1 SGHTA, CDR2 FQGNSA. The CDR3 sequence is CASSSQSGEWYEQYF. CDR3 nucleotide sequence: TGTGCCAGCAGCTCCCAAAGCGGGGAGTGGTACGAGCAGTACTTC.

This clonotype occurred a few times. The chain employs TRBV5-6 and TRBJ2-3; 8 nucleotides match TRBD1. Germline CDR1 is SGHDT and CDR2 is YYEEEE. With 4 bases clipped from V and 2 bases from J, the junction kept 9 bases outside the gene matches. The CDR3 runs 16 residues. The CDR3 DNA reads as TGTGCCAGCAGCCGAAGACAGGGGTCCTACACAGATACGCAGTATTTT. Protein product: CASSRRQGSYTDTQYF.

This chain connects TRBV29-1 to TRBJ2-7, with a possible D match to TRBD2 (6 bases). V lost 8 bases and J 1 base, leaving 18 bases between the germline ends. This CDR3 is 14 amino acids long. Per germline, CDR1 SQVTM and CDR2 ANQGSEA. The CDR3 coding sequence is TGCAGCATCCTGGTGGGGGGTCCATCCTACGAGCAGTACTTC. Translated, it gives CSILVGGPSYEQYF.

V and J are TRBV7-9 and TRBJ2-3; 9 bases line up with TRBD1. Germline V CDR1 and CDR2: SEHNR, FQNEAQ (reference sequence). The CDR3 covers 15 residues. J lost 1 base, V lost 2 bases, and 1 base had no gene match. CDR3 in amino acids: CASSLWTGGTDTQYF. The DNA for the CDR3 is TGTGCCAGCAGCTTATGGACAGGGGGCACAGATACGCAGTATTTT.

The rearrangement joins TRBV5-1 to TRBJ2-3, with D possibly matching TRBD2 (5 bases). The V gene's germline CDR1 is SGHRS and CDR2 YFSETQ. Between the trimmed V and J ends, which lost 6 bases and 1 base, there was a span of 15 bases. CDR3 length: 15 amino acids. The chain's CDR3 is CASIPGSSGTDTQYF. The DNA of the CDR3 is TGCGCCAGCATTCCGGGGTCCTCGGGCACAGATACGCAGTATTTT.

This clonotype turned up a few times. The CDR3 loop is CASKRRAPNTQYF. Written as DNA, the CDR3 is TGTGCCAGCAAACGGCGAGCCCCAAATACGCAGTATTTT. The rearrangement joins TRBV7-2 to TRBJ2-3; D is unresolved. V shed 7 bases and J shed 7 bases, with 15 bases lying between them. CDR3 length equals 13 residues. Germline V CDR1 and CDR2: SGHTA, FQGNSA.

In this sample, this clonotype turned up a few times. This chain connects TRBV27 to TRBJ2-2, with unresolved D. CDR3 length: 13 residues. The germline V and J ends were trimmed by 5 bases and 3 bases, with 7 bases remaining between them. CDR1 MNHEY and CDR2 SMNVEV come from the germline V gene (reference sequence). CDR3 region: CASSLTHTGELFF. In DNA form, the CDR3 reads TGTGCCAGCAGTCTAACCCACACCGGGGAGCTGTTTTTT.

This clonotype was observed many times. The V and J genes are TRBV6-5 and TRBJ2-5; 9 bases align to TRBD2. The CDR3 loop spans 14 amino acids. The V and J ends lost 4 bases and 4 bases, in that order; junction bases with no gene match: 4. Germline V gives CDR1 MNHEY, CDR2 SVGAGI. The CDR3 sequence: CASSSAGGVETQYF. The CDR3 DNA sequence: TGTGCCAGCAGTTCCGCGGGAGGGGTAGAGACCCAGTACTTC.

The chain is built from TRBV20-1 and TRBJ2-3; D is unresolved. CDR3 length: 12 amino acids. Germline loops: CDR1 DFQATT, CDR2 SNEGSKA (reference sequence). The V and J ends lost 4 bases and 2 bases respectively, with 7 bases between them. The CDR3 DNA follows: TGCAGTGCTACCCTCGCCACAGATACGCAGTATTTT. Protein: CSATLATDTQYF.

J is TRBJ2-3 and V is TRBV7-2, with D possibly TRBD1 on 5 matching bases. From germline, CDR1 is SGHTA and CDR2 FQGNSA. CDR3 length: 16 residues. Trimming removed 4 bases at V and 5 bases at J, with 19 bases between. The CDR3 spells CASSSLGAHTRDTQYF. The CDR3 DNA sequence: TGTGCCAGCAGCTCCCTAGGGGCCCACACCAGAGATACGCAGTATTTT.

The chain is built from TRBV11-2 and TRBJ1-3, with TRBD1 matching 7 bases. CDR1 and CDR2 from the germline V gene are SGHAT and FQNNGV. CDR3 length: 16 residues. The V segment lost 1 base and the J segment 1 base; nucleotides outside the gene matches: 4. The CDR3 DNA sequence: TGTGCCAGCAGCTTAGTCGGGACAGAGTCTGGAAACACCATATATTTT. It encodes CASSLVGTESGNTIYF.

The rearrangement links TRBV18 to TRBJ1-2, with no clear D. V shed 2 bases and J shed 7 bases, with 23 bases lying between them. The CDR3 totals 17 residues. Germline lookup yields CDR1 KGHSH and CDR2 LQKENI. CDR3 loop: CASSPNLSTGPRVGYTF. CDR3 in DNA: TGTGCCAGCTCACCAAATCTGTCTACCGGGCCACGAGTTGGCTACACCTTC.

This clonotype has more than one count but fewer than ten. This rearrangement joins TRBV4-1 to TRBJ1-2; TRBD1 might be the D (5 bases). V was trimmed by 6 bases and J by 7 bases, leaving 15 bases between them. CDR1 MGHRA and CDR2 YSYEKL come from the germline V gene. The CDR3 loop spans 13 amino acids. CDR3 nucleotide sequence: TGCGCCAGCAGGCACGACAGATCCAGTGGCTACACCTTC. Encoded protein: CASRHDRSSGYTF.

This clonotype was counted only a few times. The chain joins TRBV6-5 to TRBJ2-7; the match to TRBD1 covers 7 bases. There are 14 residues in the CDR3. Germline lookup yields CDR1 MNHEY and CDR2 SVGAGI. Unmatched junction bases numbered 6, after V lost 4 bases and J lost 3 bases. The DNA for the CDR3 is TGTGCCAGCAGTTTATCCGGACAGGTCTACGAGCAGTACTTC. It specifies CASSLSGQVYEQYF.

The chain uses TRBV4-1 and TRBJ2-3; the D gene is possibly TRBD2 (6 bases). This CDR3 is built from 14 residues. Trimming left V 3 bases short and J 0 bases short, with 7 bases between. The germline CDR1 and CDR2 sequences are MGHRA and YSYEKL. CDR3 nucleotide sequence: TGCGCCAGCAGCCAGCGGGGAAGCACAGATACGCAGTATTTT. Translation: CASSQRGSTDTQYF.

The chain is built from TRBV7-8 and TRBJ1-2; perhaps TRBD1 as D (6 bases). CDR3 size: 12 residues. Trimming cost V 6 bases and J 6 bases, with 11 bases left between them. CDR1 is SGHVS and CDR2 is FQNEAQ in the germline V gene. DNA for the CDR3: TGTGCCAGCAGTCGACACAGGGATGGCTACACCTTC. It yields the protein CASSRHRDGYTF. The whole variable domain, remainder taken from reference TRBV7-8 and TRBJ1-2, is GAGVSQSPRYKVAKRGQDVALRCDPISGHVSLFWYQQALGQGPEFLTYFQNEAQLDKSGLPSDRFFAERPEGSVSTLKIQRTQQEDSAVYLCASSRHRDGYTFGSGTRLTVV.

This chain uses TRBV20-1 with TRBJ2-3, with D perhaps TRBD1 (5 bases). Trimming pared 0 bases from V and 0 bases from J, leaving 10 bases between. This CDR3 contains 15 residues. Germline V gene data show CDR1 as DFQATT and CDR2 as SNEGSKA (reference sequence). This CDR3 reads CSARDPRVSTDTQYF. The CDR3 DNA reads as TGCAGTGCTAGAGATCCCAGGGTTAGCACAGATACGCAGTATTTT.

This clonotype showed up just a few times. V is TRBV20-1 and J is TRBJ1-6; TRBD1 is a possible D gene (5 bases). CDR1 DFQATT and CDR2 SNEGSKA come from the germline V gene (reference sequence). V lost 6 bases and J lost 4, with 13 bases in between. The CDR3 extends over 14 amino acids. For the CDR3, the DNA is TGCAGTGCCTTATCGGGGACTTATAATTCACCCCTCCACTTT. This sequence encodes CSALSGTYNSPLHF.

This clonotype was picked up a small number of times. The chain carries TRBV5-6 and TRBJ2-1; D gene uncertain. This CDR3 contains 15 residues. The germline V gene has CDR1 SGHDT and CDR2 YYEEEE. V lost 1 base and J lost 2, with 10 bases in between. This CDR3 reads CASSLNWAAYNEQFF. The CDR3 region has the DNA TGTGCCAGCAGCTTGAATTGGGCAGCCTACAATGAGCAGTTCTTC.

This clonotype has a count of ten or more. The chain carries TRBV7-2 and TRBJ2-3; D call uncertain. CDR3 length: 14 amino acids. Deletions cut 2 bases from V and 2 bases from J, with 8 bases between. Germline CDR1 and CDR2: SGHTA and FQGNSA. The CDR3 protein is CASSLSRLTDTQYF. DNA of the CDR3: TGTGCCAGCAGCTTAAGCAGGCTCACAGATACGCAGTATTTT.

This clonotype appeared many times. The chain links TRBV4-3 to TRBJ1-1; D gene unclear. CDR3 length: 15 amino acids. V was trimmed by 0 bases and J by 0 bases, leaving 8 bases between them. Germline CDR1 is LGHNA and CDR2 is YSLEER. The CDR3 sequence is CASSQDGRLNTEAFF. CDR3 nucleotide sequence: TGCGCCAGCAGCCAAGATGGGCGTCTGAACACTGAAGCTTTCTTT.

This clonotype was counted ten times or more. The chain has TRBV7-2 and TRBJ2-5, with D possibly TRBD2 on 6 matching bases. Per the germline V gene, CDR1 is SGHTA and CDR2 is FQGNSA. Between the trimmed V and J ends, which lost 2 bases and 4 bases, there was a span of 11 bases. The CDR3 runs to 14 residues. Here the CDR3 reads CASSLRRLVETQYF. Here the CDR3 DNA reads TGTGCCAGCAGCTTACGAAGACTAGTAGAGACCCAGTACTTC.

This clonotype has just a few counts. The CDR3 DNA reads TGCGCCAGCAGCCTCCGGGACAGGGGATGGAATACGCAGTATTTT. It specifies CASSLRDRGWNTQYF. J is TRBJ2-3 and V is TRBV4-3; 10 bases line up with TRBD1. V trimming: 4 bases; J trimming: 7 bases; junction bases outside the gene matches: 8. CDR3 size: 15 residues. Per germline, CDR1 LGHNA and CDR2 YSLEER.